This T cell receptor beta chain was observed in a study of CD4 T cells in relation to SARS-CoV-2 and coronaviruses. Study-wide context: ViraFEST: approximately 10-day antigen culture of PBMCs, then TCR beta CDR3 sequencing. No peptide or an HIV-1 Nef peptide pool served as negative control.

Assay used: immunoSEQ multiplex PCR; TCRdb lists only in-frame clones, some missing. The profile shows 15,000 to 20,000 clones, just under 80% of them singletons. Unexposed donor CD4+ T cells date from about 2010-2019, before the COVID-19 pandemic. After around nine days of culture, CD4+ T cells were isolated. Concerning this clone itself: Its target is unknown.

Germline V gene sequence: CDR1 MNHEY, CDR2 SMNVEV (reference sequence). V was clipped by 3 bases and J by 0 bases, with 15 bases between them. This CDR3 has 16 residues. V and J are TRBV27 and TRBJ2-7; D tentatively reads TRBD1 or TRBD2 (5 bases each). The material sequenced was CD4+ T cells from PBMCs, cultured in vitro. This sequence originates from a human donor in good health. The CDR3 DNA follows: TGTGCCAGCAGTTTGGGGACCGGGACGGCCTCCTACGAGCAGTACTTC. It yields the protein CASSLGTGTASYEQYF.